Below are 6 T cell receptor beta chains sequenced from a single sample in a study of memory CD4+ T cells and cytomegalovirus serostatus. This table comes from immunoSEQ multiplex PCR, and its TCRdb copy is limited to in-frame clones, with some not included. This sample has some 52,000 clones, with around 80% found just once. Single viable CD3+CD4+CD8-CD45RO+ cells were sorted as the memory CD4+ T cells. The sequencing sample was made of memory CD4+ T cells from blood. These receptor sequences come from an adult in good health and CMV-seropositive.

The J gene is TRBJ1-1, the V gene TRBV18, with D unresolved. The V end was cut by 5 bases, the J end by 5 bases, with 9 bases between. The V gene's germline CDR1 is KGHSH and CDR2 LQKENI. The CDR3 is made up of 12 amino acids. CDR3 bases: TGTGCCAGCTCAGGGAGTGGAACTGAAGCTTTCTTT. Amino acids: CASSGSGTEAFF.

This sequence joins TRBV2 and TRBJ1-2; 8 nucleotides line up with TRBD1. The CDR3 totals 14 residues. Trimming took 6 bases from V and 6 from J; bases not matched to a gene: 9. Germline V gene sequence: CDR1 SNHLY, CDR2 FYNNEI. DNA for the CDR3: TGTGCCAGCAGCGATGACAGGGGCGGGAATGGCTACACCTTC. Residues: CASSDDRGGNGYTF.

V is TRBV30 and J is TRBJ2-5; D is unclear. There are 13 residues in the CDR3. V lost 1 base, J lost 4 bases, and 10 bases lay in between. The germline V gene encodes CDR1 GTSNPN and CDR2 SVGIG (reference sequence). The CDR3 bases are TGTGCCTGGAGTGCAGCGAGTCGAGAGACCCAGTACTTC. Translating gives CAWSAASRETQYF.

The V gene is TRBV18, the J gene TRBJ2-5, with D possibly TRBD1 on 5 matching bases. From germline, CDR1 is KGHSH and CDR2 LQKENI. With 2 bases removed from V and 4 bases from J, the gap between germline ends came to 14 bases. This CDR3 spans 15 amino acids. For the CDR3, the DNA is TGTGCCAGCTCACCATCCCAGGGATTGACAGAGACCCAGTACTTC. Protein: CASSPSQGLTETQYF.

There are a few counts of this clone. The chain employs TRBV5-4 and TRBJ2-2; 7 bases line up with TRBD1. This CDR3 has 19 amino acids. The junction had 13 bases not matched to a gene; V was cut back by 2 bases and J by 0 bases. Germline V gives CDR1 SGHNT, CDR2 YYREEE (reference sequence). The CDR3 sequence is CASSLLRDSLNPNTGELFF. The CDR3 nucleotides read TGTGCCAGCAGCTTACTTCGGGACAGCTTGAACCCGAACACCGGGGAGCTGTTTTTT.

This sequence joins TRBV7-2 and TRBJ1-5; D call uncertain. Trimming cost V 5 bases and J 7 bases, with 12 bases left between them. This CDR3 is built from 13 residues. Looked up from germline, CDR1 is SGHTA and CDR2 is FQGNSA. DNA for the CDR3: TGTGCCAGCAGCCGGGCTGCGGGCCAGCCCCAGCATTTT. Its translation: CASSRAAGQPQHF.